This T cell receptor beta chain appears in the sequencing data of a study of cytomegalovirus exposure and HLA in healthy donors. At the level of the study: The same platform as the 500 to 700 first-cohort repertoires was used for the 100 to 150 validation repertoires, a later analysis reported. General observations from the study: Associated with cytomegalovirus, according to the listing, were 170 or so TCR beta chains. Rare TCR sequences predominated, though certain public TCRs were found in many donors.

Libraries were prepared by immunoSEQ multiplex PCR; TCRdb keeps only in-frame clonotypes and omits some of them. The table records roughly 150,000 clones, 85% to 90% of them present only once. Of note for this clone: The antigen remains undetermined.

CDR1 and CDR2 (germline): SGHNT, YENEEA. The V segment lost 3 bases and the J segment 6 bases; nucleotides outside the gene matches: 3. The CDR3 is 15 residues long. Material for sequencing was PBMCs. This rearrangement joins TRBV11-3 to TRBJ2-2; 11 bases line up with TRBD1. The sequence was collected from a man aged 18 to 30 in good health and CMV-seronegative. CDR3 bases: TGTGCCAGCAGCTTGGACAGGGGGCAATCCGGGGAGCTGTTTTTT. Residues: CASSLDRGQSGELFF.